Below, one TCR beta chain is given with its context. The antigen is undetermined. Other DNA sequences in the sample encode the same CDR3. This sample is part of a study of shared clonotypes between healthy human individuals. Findings of the study overall: Sampling covered nothing but blood. Tissue TCR repertoires likely differ from those found in blood. The naive CD4 repertoires of several donors were compared, and around 5% of clonotypes were shared.

Clones were read by immunoSEQ multiplex PCR, and TCRdb kept only the in-frame ones, dropping some. Here the sample spans under 2.5 million clones, just under 95% being singletons. V was cut by 4 bases and J by 4 bases, with 14 bases left in between. CDR1 is SGHRS and CDR2 is YFSETQ in the germline V gene. This CDR3 has 15 amino acids. The rearrangement uses TRBV5-1 and TRBJ2-2; perhaps TRBD2 as D (6 bases). Sequencing was done on a sample of naive CD4+ T cells from PBMCs. Subset in this sample: CD45RA+ positively selected. The origin of this receptor is a man aged 18 to 29 in good health. Some clones in this sample may be carry-over from other donors' samples. The chain's CDR3 is CASSLDGSGTGELFF. Written as DNA, the CDR3 is TGCGCCAGCAGCCTGGACGGGAGCGGCACCGGGGAGCTGTTTTTT.